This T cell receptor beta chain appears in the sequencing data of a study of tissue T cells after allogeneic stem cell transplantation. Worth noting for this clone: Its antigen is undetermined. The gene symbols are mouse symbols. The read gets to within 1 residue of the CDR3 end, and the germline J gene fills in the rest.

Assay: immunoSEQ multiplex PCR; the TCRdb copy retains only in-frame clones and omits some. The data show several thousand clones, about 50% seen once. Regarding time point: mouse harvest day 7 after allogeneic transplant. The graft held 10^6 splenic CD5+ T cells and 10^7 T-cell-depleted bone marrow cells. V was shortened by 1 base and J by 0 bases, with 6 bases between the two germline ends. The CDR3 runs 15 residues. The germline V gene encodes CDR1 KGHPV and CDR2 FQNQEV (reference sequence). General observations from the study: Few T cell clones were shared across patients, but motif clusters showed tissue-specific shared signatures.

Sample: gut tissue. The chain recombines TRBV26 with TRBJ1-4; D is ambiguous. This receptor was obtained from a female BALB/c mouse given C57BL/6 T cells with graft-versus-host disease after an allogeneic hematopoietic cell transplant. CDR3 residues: CASSLLQISNERLFF. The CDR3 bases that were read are TGTGCCAGCAGTCTGTTGCAGATTTCCAACGAAAGATTATTT.